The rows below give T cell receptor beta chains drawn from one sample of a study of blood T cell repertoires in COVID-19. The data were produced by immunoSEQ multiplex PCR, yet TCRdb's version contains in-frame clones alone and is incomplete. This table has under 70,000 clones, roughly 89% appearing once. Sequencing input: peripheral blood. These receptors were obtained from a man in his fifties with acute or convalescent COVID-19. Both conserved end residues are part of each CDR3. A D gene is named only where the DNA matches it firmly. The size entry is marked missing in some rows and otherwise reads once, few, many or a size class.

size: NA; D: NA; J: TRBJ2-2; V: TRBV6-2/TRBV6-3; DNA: TGTGCCAGCAGTTACATGCGGGGGAACACCGGGGAGCTGTTTTTT; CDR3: CASSYMRGNTGELFF
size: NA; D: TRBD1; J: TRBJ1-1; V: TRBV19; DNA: TGTGCCAGTAGCCAGGCAGGGGGCCCGTACACTGAAGCTTTCTTT; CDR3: CASSQAGGPYTEAFF
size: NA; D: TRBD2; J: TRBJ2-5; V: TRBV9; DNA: TGTGCCAGCAGCGTCCTAGGCAAGACTAGCGAGCAAGAGACCCAGTACTTC; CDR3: CASSVLGKTSEQETQYF
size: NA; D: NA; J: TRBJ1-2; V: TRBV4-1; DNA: TGCGCCAGCAGCCAAGATCCCGTACAGCCCTATGGCTACACCTTC; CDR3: CASSQDPVQPYGYTF
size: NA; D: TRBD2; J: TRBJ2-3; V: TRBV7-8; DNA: TGTGCCAGCAGCCGTCAGCGGGAGGGTACAGATACGCAGTATTTT; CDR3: CASSRQREGTDTQYF
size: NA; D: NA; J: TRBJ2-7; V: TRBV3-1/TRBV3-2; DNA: TGTGCCAGCAGCCAAGGGGCCGGGAGCTCCTACGAGCAGTACTTC; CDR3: CASSQGAGSSYEQYF
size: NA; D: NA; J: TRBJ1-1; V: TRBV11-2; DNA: TGTGCCAGTCAGTTGGGGGGAGCTGAAGCTTTCTTT; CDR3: CASQLGGAEAFF
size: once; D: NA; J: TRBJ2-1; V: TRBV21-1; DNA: TGTGCCAGCAGCAACGGCTTTATCGAGGAGCGGGAGGGCCTGTCCTACAATGAGCAGTTCTTC; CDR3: CASSNGFIEEREGLSYNEQFF
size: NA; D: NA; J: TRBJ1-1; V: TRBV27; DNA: TGTGCCAGCAAACTTCATGGGAGTACTGAAGCTTTCTTT; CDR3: CASKLHGSTEAFF
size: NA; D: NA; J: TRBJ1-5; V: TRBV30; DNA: TGTGCCTGGAGTGTACCGGGAAATCAGCCCCAGCATTTT; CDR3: CAWSVPGNQPQHF
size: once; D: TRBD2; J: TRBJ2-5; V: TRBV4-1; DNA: TGCGCCAGCAGCCAACTGGGAGGGAGTCTAGAGACCCAGTACTTC; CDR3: CASSQLGGSLETQYF
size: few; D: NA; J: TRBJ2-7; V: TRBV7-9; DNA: TGTGCCAGCAGCTCGGCCTACGAGCAGTACTTC; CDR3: CASSSAYEQYF
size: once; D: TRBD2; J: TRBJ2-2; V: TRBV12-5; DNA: TGTGCTAGTGGTTCAGCGGGAGGCAGCACCGGGGAGCTGTTTTTT; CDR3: CASGSAGGSTGELFF
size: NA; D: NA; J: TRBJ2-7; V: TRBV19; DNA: TGTGCCAGTAGTATCGGAGGGCCAGGGCACGAGCAGTACTTC; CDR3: CASSIGGPGHEQYF
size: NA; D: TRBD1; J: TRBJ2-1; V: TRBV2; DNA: TGTGCCAGAGAGGAGGGCAGGGGGCGGTATTACAATGAGCAGTTCTTC; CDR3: CAREEGRGRYYNEQFF
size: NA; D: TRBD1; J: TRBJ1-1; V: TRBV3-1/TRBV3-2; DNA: TGTGCCAGCAGCCTGGGGGGACAGATGAACACTGAAGCTTTCTTT; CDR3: CASSLGGQMNTEAFF
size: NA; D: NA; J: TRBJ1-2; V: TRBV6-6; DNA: TGTGCCAGCAGTTACTCGAGTATGGATGGCTACACCTTC; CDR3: CASSYSSMDGYTF